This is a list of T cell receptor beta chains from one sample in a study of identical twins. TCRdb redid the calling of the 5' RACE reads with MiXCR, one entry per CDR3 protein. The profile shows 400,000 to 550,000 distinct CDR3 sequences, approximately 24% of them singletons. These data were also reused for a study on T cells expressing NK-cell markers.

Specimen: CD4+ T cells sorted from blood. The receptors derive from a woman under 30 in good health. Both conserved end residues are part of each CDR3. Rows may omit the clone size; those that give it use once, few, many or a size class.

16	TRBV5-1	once	CASSWIPGTGLAEQYF
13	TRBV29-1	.	CSVPPGQGHGYTF
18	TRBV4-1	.	CASSHYQTGLGGANVLTF
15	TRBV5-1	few	CASSFGVQGFAEAFF
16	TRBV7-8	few	CASSEILDRRNSPLHF
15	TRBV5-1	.	CASSSSGPPTDTQYF
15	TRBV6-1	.	CASSPRYGSYNEQFF
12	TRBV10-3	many	CAIRAHRDEQYF
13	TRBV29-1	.	CSVRTAGNSPLHF
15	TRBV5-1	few	CASSTSGTKNTEAFF
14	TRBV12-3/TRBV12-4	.	CASSFRQGGGEQFF
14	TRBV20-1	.	CSPWGGASYNEQFF
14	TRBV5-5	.	CASSLRVFSEEQYF
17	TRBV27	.	CASSLGTVSWGTDTQYF
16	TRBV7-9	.	CASSFLAGGPSETQYF
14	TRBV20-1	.	CSAPTSGNTDTQYF
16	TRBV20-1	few	CSATPWGRKNTGELFF
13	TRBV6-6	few	CASRRHVNTEAFF
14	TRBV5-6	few	CASSLALRGTEAFF
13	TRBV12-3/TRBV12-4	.	CASSKQGTDEQFF
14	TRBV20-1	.	CSARDSSGANVLTF
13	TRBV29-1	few	CSVKREWYTEAFF
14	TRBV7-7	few	CASSPGILSGAQYF
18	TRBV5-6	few	CASSSNLPTSGGYETQYF
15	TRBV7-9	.	CASSQGSLVQETQYF
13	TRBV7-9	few	CASSVRESGGYTF
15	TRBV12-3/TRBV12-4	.	CASSFGGTGANVLTF
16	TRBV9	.	CASSVELGGKGYGYTF
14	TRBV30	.	CAWDRRPSFYEQYF
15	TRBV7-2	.	CASSLGRGRGNEQFF
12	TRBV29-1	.	CSVSQAVYGYTF
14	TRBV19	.	CASSKDSSRETQYF
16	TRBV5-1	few	CASSSFTGLAGGGQFF
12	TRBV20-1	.	CSASTLGVGYTF
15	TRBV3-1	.	CASSPYSTSSDEQYF
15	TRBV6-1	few	CASSPKGPHQNIQYF
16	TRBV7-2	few	CASSLTLGLAGGEQFF
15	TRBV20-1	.	CSAPSGGTGFHEQYF
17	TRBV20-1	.	CSARLAGGQRTYNEQFF
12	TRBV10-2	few	CASGGAADTQYF
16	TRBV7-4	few	CASPLTGLKTSYEQYF
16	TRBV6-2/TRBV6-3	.	CASSRTLGLAGDTQYF
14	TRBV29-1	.	CSPRTGGLAYEQYF
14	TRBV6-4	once	CASREGPMNTEAFF
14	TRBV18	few	CASSPLREGETQYF
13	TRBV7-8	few	CASSLPALGGYTF